This record looks at one T cell receptor (beta chain) sequence and its context. Its antigen remains unidentified. Every sample yielded at least 6.5 million isolated PBMCs. The V gene lost 3 bases and the J gene lost 3 bases, with 15 bases spanning the gap. CDR3 length: 14 residues. In germline, CDR1 is DFQATT, CDR2 SNEGSKA (reference sequence). The entry originates in a study of blood T cells in healthy people across ages. The study, taken as a whole, reports: Relative to aged donors, long-lived donors carried more naive CD4+ cells and displayed higher diversity. Measured against age, TCR beta diversity per million T cells decreased in a roughly linear manner. Naive T cell percentage showed a strong correlation with the diversity of TCR beta.

PCR was performed a second time for about 7 to 11 cycles using a sample-barcoded 5' primer and a J-beta primer mix. TCRdb itself ran the 5' RACE reads through MiXCR, one entry per CDR3 protein. Of around 2 million distinct CDR3 sequences in the sample, approximately 39% were seen once. This receptor was taken from a human donor in good health. Sequenced: blood. V usage is TRBV20-1 and J usage is TRBJ2-7; possibly TRBD1 or TRBD2 for D (5 bases each). The CDR3 nucleotides are TGCAGTGCTAGGGGGCTAGGAGACTACTACGAGCAGTACTTC. It codes for CSARGLGDYYEQYF.